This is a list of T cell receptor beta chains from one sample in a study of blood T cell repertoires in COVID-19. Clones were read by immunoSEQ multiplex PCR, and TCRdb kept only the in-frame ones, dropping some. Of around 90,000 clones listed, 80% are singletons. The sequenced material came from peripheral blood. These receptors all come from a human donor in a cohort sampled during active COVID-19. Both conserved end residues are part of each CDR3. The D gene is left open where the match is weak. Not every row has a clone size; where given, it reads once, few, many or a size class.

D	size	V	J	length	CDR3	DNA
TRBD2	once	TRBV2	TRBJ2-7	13	CASRASGAYEQYF	TGTGCCAGCAGGGCTAGCGGGGCTTACGAGCAGTACTTC
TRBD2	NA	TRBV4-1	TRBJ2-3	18	CASSQRIRLGEGPDTQYF	TGCGCCAGCAGCCAACGAATCCGGTTGGGGGAGGGCCCAGATACGCAGTATTTT
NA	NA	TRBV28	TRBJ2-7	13	CASSLGGRYEQYF	TGTGCCAGCAGTTTGGGGGGGCGCTACGAGCAGTACTTC
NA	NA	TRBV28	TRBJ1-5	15	CASSFLGVSNQPQHF	TGTGCCAGCAGTTTCCTAGGGGTTAGCAATCAGCCCCAGCATTTT
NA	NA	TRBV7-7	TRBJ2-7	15	CASSRTPTSSYEQYF	TGTGCCAGCAGCCGTACTCCGACAAGCTCCTACGAGCAGTACTTC
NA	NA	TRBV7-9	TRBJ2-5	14	CASSPRLNQETQYF	TGTGCCAGCAGCCCTCGACTGAATCAAGAGACCCAGTACTTC
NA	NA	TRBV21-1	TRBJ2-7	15	CASSKVEDRDGEQYF	TGTGCCAGCAGCAAAGTCGAGGACAGGGATGGCGAGCAGTACTTC
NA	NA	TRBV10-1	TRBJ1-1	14	CASSERGPQTEAFF	TGCGCCAGCAGTGAGAGGGGTCCCCAAACTGAAGCTTTCTTT
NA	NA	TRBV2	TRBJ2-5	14	CASSEGGGQETQYF	TGTGCCAGCAGTGAAGGTGGCGGCCAAGAGACCCAGTACTTC
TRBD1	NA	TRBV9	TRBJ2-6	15	CASSPDRAGANVLTF	TGTGCCAGCAGCCCCGACAGGGCTGGGGCCAACGTCCTGACTTTC
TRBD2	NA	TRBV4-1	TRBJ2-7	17	CASSQAGLAGSYYEQYF	TGCGCCAGCAGCCAAGCAGGACTAGCGGGATCGTACTACGAGCAGTACTTC
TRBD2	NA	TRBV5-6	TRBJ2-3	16	CASSLRLAGVTDTQYF	TGTGCCAGCAGCCTCCGACTAGCGGGGGTCACAGATACGCAGTATTTT
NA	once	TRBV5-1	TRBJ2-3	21	CASSLALFITGLPESTDTQYF	TGCGCCAGCAGCTTGGCCTTGTTTATAACAGGTCTTCCGGAGAGCACAGATACGCAGTATTTT
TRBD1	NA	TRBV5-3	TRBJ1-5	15	CARSSDDRENQPQHF	TGTGCCAGAAGCTCCGATGACAGGGAAAATCAGCCCCAGCATTTT
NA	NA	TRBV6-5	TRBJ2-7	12	CASRGRSYEQYF	TGTGCCAGCAGGGGCCGGTCCTACGAGCAGTACTTC
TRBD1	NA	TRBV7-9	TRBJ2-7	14	CASSLGGTGAEQYF	TGTGCCAGCAGCTTAGGGGGGACAGGGGCCGAGCAGTACTTC
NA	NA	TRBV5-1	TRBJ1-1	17	CASSLEPAGLGNTEAFF	TGCGCCAGCAGCTTGGAGCCGGCAGGGTTAGGTAACACTGAAGCTTTCTTT
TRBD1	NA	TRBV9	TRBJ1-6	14	CASRTDRDNSPLHF	TGTGCCAGCCGAACCGACAGGGATAATTCACCCCTCCACTTT
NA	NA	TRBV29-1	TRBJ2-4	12	CSVLGGGNIQYF	TGCAGCGTTCTGGGGGGTGGAAACATTCAGTACTTC
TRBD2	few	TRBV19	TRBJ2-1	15	CASRPTTSGGNEQFF	TGTGCCAGTAGACCGACGACTAGCGGGGGGAATGAGCAGTTCTTC
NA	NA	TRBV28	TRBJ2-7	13	CASSSSGESEQYF	TGTGCCAGCAGTTCCTCCGGAGAGTCCGAGCAGTACTTC
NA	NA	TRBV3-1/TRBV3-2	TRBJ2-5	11	CASSRQETQYF	TGTGCCAGCTCTCGCCAAGAGACCCAGTACTTC
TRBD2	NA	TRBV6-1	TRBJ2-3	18	CASSEDGGLAGNSDTQYF	TGTGCCAGCAGTGAAGACGGGGGACTAGCGGGGAATTCAGATACGCAGTATTTT
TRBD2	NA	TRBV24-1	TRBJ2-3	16	CATSDRAGGPTDTQYF	TGTGCCACCAGTGACCGAGCGGGAGGGCCGACAGATACGCAGTATTTT